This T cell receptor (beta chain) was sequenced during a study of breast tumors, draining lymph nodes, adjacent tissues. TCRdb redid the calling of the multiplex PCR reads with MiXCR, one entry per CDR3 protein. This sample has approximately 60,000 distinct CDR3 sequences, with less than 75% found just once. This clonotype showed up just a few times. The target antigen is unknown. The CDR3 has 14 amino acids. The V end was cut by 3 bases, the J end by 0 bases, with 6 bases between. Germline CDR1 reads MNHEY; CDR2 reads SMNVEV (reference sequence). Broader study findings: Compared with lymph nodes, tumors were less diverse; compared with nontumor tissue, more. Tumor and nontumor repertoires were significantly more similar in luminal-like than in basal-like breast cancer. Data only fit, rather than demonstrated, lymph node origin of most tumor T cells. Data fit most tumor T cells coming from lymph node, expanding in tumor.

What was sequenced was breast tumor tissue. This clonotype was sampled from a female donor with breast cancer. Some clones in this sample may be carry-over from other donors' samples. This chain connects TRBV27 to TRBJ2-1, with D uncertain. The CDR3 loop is CASSFSYSYNEQFF. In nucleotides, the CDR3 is TGTGCCAGCAGTTTTTCTTACTCCTACAATGAGCAGTTCTTC.